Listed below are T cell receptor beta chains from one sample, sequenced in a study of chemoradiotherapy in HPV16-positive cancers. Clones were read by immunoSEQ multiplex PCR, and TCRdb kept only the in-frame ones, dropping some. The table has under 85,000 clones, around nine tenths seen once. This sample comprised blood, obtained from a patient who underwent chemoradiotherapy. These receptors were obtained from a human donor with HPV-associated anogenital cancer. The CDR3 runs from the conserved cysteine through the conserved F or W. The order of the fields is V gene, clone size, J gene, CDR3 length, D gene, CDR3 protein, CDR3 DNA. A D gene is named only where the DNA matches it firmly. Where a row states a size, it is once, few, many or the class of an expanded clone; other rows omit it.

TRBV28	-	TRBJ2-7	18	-	CASSFGYTLRTVTYEQYF	TGTGCCAGCAGTTTCGGCTATACTTTACGGACAGTGACCTACGAGCAGTACTTC
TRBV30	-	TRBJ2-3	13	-	CAWSSGPTNTQYF	TGTGCCTGGAGCTCCGGGCCTACCAATACGCAGTATTTT
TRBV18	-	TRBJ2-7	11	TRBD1	CASSQGDEQYF	TGTGCCAGCTCTCAGGGGGACGAGCAGTACTTC
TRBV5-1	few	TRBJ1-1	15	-	CASSLGGRSGTEAFF	TGCGCCAGCAGCTTGGGGGGCCGGTCGGGCACTGAAGCTTTCTTT
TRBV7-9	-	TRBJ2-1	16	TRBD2	CASSSWTSGSNNEQFF	TGTGCCAGCAGCTCCTGGACTAGCGGGAGCAACAATGAGCAGTTCTTC
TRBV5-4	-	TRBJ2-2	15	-	CASSLGTATTGELFF	TGTGCCAGCAGCTTGGGGACAGCCACCACCGGGGAGCTGTTTTTT
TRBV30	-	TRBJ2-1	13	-	CAWMGGSYNEQFF	TGTGCCTGGATGGGGGGTTCCTACAATGAGCAGTTCTTC
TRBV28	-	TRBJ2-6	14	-	CASSLYRGANVLTF	TGTGCCAGCAGTTTATACCGGGGGGCCAACGTCCTGACTTTC
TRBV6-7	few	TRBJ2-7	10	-	CASRADEQYF	TGTGCCAGCAGGGCCGACGAGCAGTACTTC
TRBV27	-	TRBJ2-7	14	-	CASSPDQGNYEQYF	TGTGCCAGCAGTCCGGATCAAGGAAACTACGAGCAGTACTTC
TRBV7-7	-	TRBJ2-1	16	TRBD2	CASSLAGSGGYNEQFF	TGTGCTAGCAGCTTAGCGGGTAGCGGGGGCTACAATGAGCAGTTCTTC
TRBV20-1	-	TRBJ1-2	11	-	CSASSRNGYTF	TGCAGTGCTAGCTCTCGGAATGGCTACACCTTC
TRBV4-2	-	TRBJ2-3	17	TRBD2	CASSQDAAGGEAGTQYF	TGTGCCAGCAGCCAAGATGCGGCGGGGGGGGAGGCTGGGACGCAGTATTTT
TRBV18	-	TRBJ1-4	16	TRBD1	CASSRGTAATNEKLFF	TGTGCCAGCTCACGAGGGACAGCCGCAACTAATGAAAAACTGTTTTTT
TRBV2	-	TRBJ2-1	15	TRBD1	CASSLDRGEYNEQFF	TGTGCCAGCAGTCTTGACAGGGGGGAATACAATGAGCAGTTCTTC
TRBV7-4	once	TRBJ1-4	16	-	CASRWGHGRPNEKLFF	TGTGCCAGCCGATGGGGACACGGACGACCTAATGAAAAACTGTTTTTT
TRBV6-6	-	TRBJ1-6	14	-	CASSYSIRDSPLHF	TGTGCCAGCAGTTACTCGATACGGGATTCACCCCTCCACTTT